This TCR beta chain emerged from a study of early T cells in non-severe SARS-CoV-2 infection. Turning to the study itself: Sequencing input comprised bulk RNA from unsorted whole blood; chain pairing was not available. Study observations and caveats: VDJdb matching skewed toward anti-spike CD8 responses, missing private and CD4 specificities.

This clonotype has more than one count but fewer than ten. Its antigen is undetermined. Individual cDNA molecules were tagged with unique molecular identifiers, the study reported. MiXCR was run by TCRdb on the 5' RACE reads, yielding one entry per CDR3 protein. The sample carries about 83,000 distinct CDR3 sequences, about 9.4% recorded once. This CDR3 has 12 amino acids. V was shortened by 3 bases and J by 7 bases, with 6 bases between the two germline ends. This receptor was taken from an adult who was a healthcare worker with PCR-confirmed SARS-CoV-2 infection or an uninfected control (not recorded which). This sample comprised whole blood, obtained at baseline. The chain recombines TRBV12-3 or TRBV12-4 with TRBJ2-2; D gene ambiguous. In DNA form, the CDR3 reads TGTGCCAGCAGTTTGACTCTCGGGGAGCTGTTTTTT. Encoded protein: CASSLTLGELFF.